This T cell receptor beta chain was obtained from a study of shared clonotypes between healthy human individuals. Findings and caveats of the study: Limitation of the genetic and exposure-history diversity represented came from the few donors. Naive subsets generally exceeded memory subsets in estimated richness. It was observed that roughly 4.8% of naive CD4 clonotypes were shared across a handful of donors. A reduction in generation probabilities was seen for non-shared clonotypes relative to those shared by all four donors.

Regarding this clone: The antigen is undetermined.

Data came from immunoSEQ multiplex PCR; TCRdb stores just in-frame clones and leaves some out. The sample includes about 1 million clones, around 74% of them seen just once. The receptor was isolated from a man younger than 35 in good health. Material for sequencing was memory CD4+ T cells sorted from blood. Subset denoted: CD45RA-negative fraction.

The CDR3 DNA follows: TGTGCCAGCACTCCTCGGAACCCTGCAACTAATGAAAAACTGTTTTTT. Its translation: CASTPRNPATNEKLFF. The rearrangement links TRBV2 to TRBJ1-4; D gene ambiguous. Germline V lookup: CDR1 SNHLY, CDR2 FYNNEI. V lost 7 bases, J lost 0 bases, and 15 bases lay in between. This CDR3 has 16 amino acids.